One sample yielded the 28 T cell receptor beta chains listed below, sequenced in a study of T-cell reconstitution after alpha-beta-depleted transplantation in children. As it was prepared, the TCRbeta library received unique molecular identifiers. Via MiXCR, TCRdb re-called the PCR reads, giving one row per CDR3 protein. The data show approximately 630,000 distinct CDR3 sequences, around 13% seen once. The specimen comprised PBMCs, sampled before TCRalphabeta/CD19-depleted stem cell transplant. The receptors come from a girl aged 2-10 years with congenital amegakaryocytic thrombocytopenia, due to receive a stem cell transplant.

This clonotype was picked up a small number of times. The V gene is TRBV5-1, the J gene TRBJ2-5; 8 bases are shared with TRBD1. V lost 4 bases and J lost 1; bases outside the gene matches: 6. The CDR3 totals 15 residues. Germline CDR1 SGHRS, CDR2 YFSETQ. CDR3 nucleotides: TGCGCCAGCAGCAAACCGGACAGGGCCCAAGAGACCCAGTACTTC. Amino acid sequence: CASSKPDRAQETQYF. Together with reference TRBV5-1 and TRBJ2-5, the CDR3 gives the full variable domain: KAGVTQTPRYLIKTRGQQVTLSCSPISGHRSVSWYQQTPGQGLQFLFEYFSETQRNKGNFPGRFSGRQFSNSRSEMNVSTLELGDSALYLCASSKPDRAQETQYFGPGTRLLVL.

On this clonotype itself: Since a much larger clone is just one base distant, this may be a read error. The rearrangement uses TRBV4-1 and TRBJ2-1; D may be TRBD2 (6 bases). V lost 4 bases and J lost 7, with 14 bases in between. Germline assignment: CDR1 MGHRA and CDR2 YSYEKL. The CDR3 is made up of 14 amino acids. The CDR3 DNA is TGCGCCAGCAGCCGACTGACTAGTAAAAATGAGCAGTTCTTC. Amino acids: CASSRLTSKNEQFF.

This clonotype was seen ten or more times. The gene calls are TRBV12-3 or TRBV12-4 and TRBJ2-5, with 7 nucleotides matching TRBD2. V dropped 6 bases and J dropped 2; count of bases not matched to a gene: 6. The CDR3 consists of 14 residues. The CDR3 loop reads CASRLSSGQETQYF. The DNA of the CDR3 is TGTGCCAGCAGACTATCTAGCGGACAAGAGACCCAGTACTTC.

This clonotype was detected many times. The rearrangement links TRBV27 to TRBJ1-2, with 7 bases fitting TRBD1. The CDR3 has 14 residues. Germline-derived CDR1 and CDR2 are MNHEY and SMNVEV (reference sequence). Trimming took 5 bases from V and 4 from J; bases not matched to a gene: 7. CDR3 DNA: TGTGCCAGCAGTCAAATCGGGACAGCCTATGGCTACACCTTC. It encodes CASSQIGTAYGYTF.

The rearrangement joins TRBV11-2 to TRBJ2-7, with 9 bases identical to TRBD2. Trimming cost V 5 bases and J 2 bases; bases outside gene matches: 4. This CDR3 region has 14 residues. Per germline, CDR1 SGHAT and CDR2 FQNNGV. The CDR3 nucleotides are TGTGCCAGCAGCGTCGCTAGCGGGACCTACGAGCAGTACTTC. The encoded protein is CASSVASGTYEQYF. Together with reference TRBV11-2 and TRBJ2-7, the CDR3 gives the full variable domain: EAGVAQSPRYKIIEKRQSVAFWCNPISGHATLYWYQQILGQGPKLLIQFQNNGVVDDSQLPKDRFSAERLKGVDSTLKIQPAKLEDSAVYLCASSVASGTYEQYFGPGTRLTVT.

This clonotype has a count of ten or more. The rearrangement uses TRBV6-6 and TRBJ1-1, with no clear D. CDR1 is MNHNY, CDR2 SVGAGI, per germline (reference sequence). The length of the CDR3 is 11 residues. V was shortened by 2 bases and J by 6 bases, with 4 bases between the two germline ends. The DNA of the CDR3 is TGTGCCAGCAGTTACCGAGCTGAAGCTTTCTTT. Protein product: CASSYRAEAFF.

This clonotype has just a few counts. The gene calls are TRBV21-1 and TRBJ2-3; the D call in the table, TRBD1, was not verified against the DNA. TRBV21-1 is listed as a pseudogene. CDR3 length: 15 residues. The CDR3 DNA reads as TGTGCCAGCAGCAAAGGAGGCGCCGACACAGATACGCAGTATTTT. Its translation is CASSKGGADTDTQYF.

This rearrangement joins TRBV28 to TRBJ2-5; no clear D gene. V was shortened by 4 bases and J by 3 bases, with 12 bases between the two germline ends. Looked up from germline, CDR1 is MDHEN and CDR2 is SYDVKM. The CDR3 has 14 amino acids. CDR3 protein: CASSSLAVEETQYF. Here the CDR3 DNA reads TGTGCCAGCAGTTCCCTGGCGGTAGAAGAGACCCAGTACTTC.

This clonotype has just a few counts. The J gene is TRBJ1-1, the V gene TRBV29-1; D is unresolved. Trimming cost V 4 bases and J 10 bases, with 13 bases left between them. This CDR3 has 11 residues. CDR1 is SQVTM, CDR2 ANQGSEA, per germline. DNA for the CDR3: TGCAGCGTTGGTCGGCCCCGCGCAGCTTTCTTT. This translates into CSVGRPRAAFF. The variable domain in full, with the rest retrieved from reference TRBV29-1 and TRBJ1-1, is SAVISQKPSRDICQRGTSLTIQCQVDSQVTMMFWYRQQPGQSLTLIATANQGSEATYESGFVIDKFPISRPNLTFSTLTVSNMSPEDSSIYLCSVGRPRAAFFGQGTRLTVV.

This clonotype was observed a few times. J is TRBJ1-5 and V is TRBV15; D might be TRBD1 (6 bases). The CDR3 extends over 15 amino acids. The V end lost 4 bases, the J end lost 1 base, and 11 bases lay between the germline ends. Germline assignment: CDR1 LNHNV and CDR2 YYDKDF (reference sequence). CDR3 sequence reads: CATSNQDSSNQPQHF. Here the CDR3 DNA reads TGTGCCACCAGCAATCAGGACAGCAGCAATCAGCCCCAGCATTTT.

This clonotype was observed once. The gene calls are TRBV20-1 and TRBJ2-2; D might be TRBD2 (6 bases). Trimming left V 4 bases short and J 6 bases short, with 15 bases between. CDR3 length equals 14 residues. Germline-derived CDR1 and CDR2 are DFQATT and SNEGSKA (reference sequence). DNA for the CDR3: TGCAGTGCTACTTCTACTAGCCTTTCCGGGGAGCTGTTTTTT. Residues: CSATSTSLSGELFF.

This clonotype was found many times. V is TRBV5-1 and J is TRBJ1-2, with D uncertain. V was shortened by 0 bases and J by 0 bases, with 6 bases between the two germline ends. Germline loops: CDR1 SGHRS, CDR2 YFSETQ. This CDR3 has 14 amino acids. CDR3 amino acids: CASSLDGANYGYTF. The CDR3, as DNA: TGCGCCAGCAGCTTGGACGGAGCTAACTATGGCTACACCTTC. Full variable domain (remainder filled in from reference TRBV5-1 and TRBJ1-2): KAGVTQTPRYLIKTRGQQVTLSCSPISGHRSVSWYQQTPGQGLQFLFEYFSETQRNKGNFPGRFSGRQFSNSRSEMNVSTLELGDSALYLCASSLDGANYGYTFGSGTRLTVV.

This clonotype was seen many times. The gene calls are TRBV5-1 and TRBJ2-1; D gene unclear. Germline CDR1 reads SGHRS; CDR2 reads YFSETQ. This CDR3 spans 15 amino acids. V was trimmed by 1 base and J by 4 bases, leaving 12 bases between them. The CDR3 region is CASSLMGKSYNEQFF. In nucleotides, the CDR3 is TGCGCCAGCAGCTTGATGGGTAAGAGTTACAATGAGCAGTTCTTC.

The chain couples TRBV12-3 or TRBV12-4 to TRBJ1-1, with TRBD1 matching 8 bases. V lost 3 bases, J lost 7 bases, and 4 bases stayed unmatched. This CDR3 spans 13 amino acids. The CDR3 sequence: CASSFLQGDEAFF. DNA for the CDR3: TGTGCCAGCAGTTTTTTACAGGGGGATGAAGCTTTCTTT.

In this sample, this clonotype turned up many times. The V and J genes are TRBV6-5 and TRBJ2-5, with D maybe TRBD1 (6 bases). This CDR3 spans 12 amino acids. CDR1 and CDR2 from the germline V gene are MNHEY and SVGAGI. The V gene lost 8 bases and the J gene lost 2 bases, with 9 bases spanning the gap. In nucleotides, the CDR3 is TGTGCCAGCGGAGACAGGCAAGAGACCCAGTACTTC. This codes for CASGDRQETQYF.

This clonotype was counted ten times or more. The chain couples TRBV12-3 or TRBV12-4 to TRBJ2-2; D uncertain. The CDR3 runs 12 residues. Trimming took off 3 bases at V and 4 bases at J, with 3 bases between the two ends. DNA for the CDR3: TGTGCCAGCAGTTTCCTCACCGGGGAGCTGTTTTTT. It encodes CASSFLTGELFF.

V and J are TRBV7-9 and TRBJ2-1, with 10 bases lining up with TRBD1. J gave up 5 bases and V 5 bases, and 6 bases lay outside the gene matches. This CDR3 comprises 15 residues. Germline-derived CDR1 and CDR2 are SEHNR and FQNEAQ (reference sequence). CDR3 residues: CASSTTGGPNNEQFF. Here the CDR3 DNA reads TGTGCCAGCAGCACGACAGGGGGCCCCAACAATGAGCAGTTCTTC.

This clonotype was seen ten or more times. J is TRBJ2-7 and V is TRBV20-1; D unclear. V was shortened by 5 bases and J by 2 bases, with 13 bases between the two germline ends. Germline loops: CDR1 DFQATT, CDR2 SNEGSKA (reference sequence). The CDR3 is 13 amino acids. CDR3 bases: TGCAGTGCTTGGGATCTTGATACCTACGAGCAGTACTTC. Amino acid sequence: CSAWDLDTYEQYF.

This clonotype was detected a few times. The chain links TRBV7-9 to TRBJ2-3; 8 positions agree with TRBD1. J was trimmed by 2 bases and V by 5 bases; bases with no gene match: 9. Looked up from germline, CDR1 is SEHNR and CDR2 is FQNEAQ (reference sequence). The CDR3 runs to 16 residues. CDR3 DNA: TGTGCCAGCAGCGGAACCGGGACAGGACACACAGATACGCAGTATTTT. Translation: CASSGTGTGHTDTQYF.

The chain carries TRBV5-1 and TRBJ2-2; D remains unclear. The length of the CDR3 is 16 residues. Trimming pared 3 bases from V and 3 bases from J, leaving 15 bases between. Germline values: CDR1 SGHRS, CDR2 YFSETQ. CDR3 sequence (DNA): TGCGCCAGCAGCTCTATCCTCTCGCCAGACACCGGGGAGCTGTTTTTT. It codes for CASSSILSPDTGELFF. Looking up the rest from reference TRBV5-1 and TRBJ2-2 gives the full variable domain: KAGVTQTPRYLIKTRGQQVTLSCSPISGHRSVSWYQQTPGQGLQFLFEYFSETQRNKGNFPGRFSGRQFSNSRSEMNVSTLELGDSALYLCASSSILSPDTGELFFGEGSRLTVL.

This clonotype was observed a handful of times. The chain joins TRBV6-2 or TRBV6-3 to TRBJ2-7; 8 nucleotides align to TRBD2. CDR3 length: 13 residues. Unmatched junction bases numbered 9, after V lost 11 bases and J lost 3 bases. Germline values: CDR1 MNHEY, CDR2 SVGEGT. The CDR3 DNA reads as TGTGCCCACCAGGAGCTAGCGGGCTACGAGCAGTACTTC. It codes for CAHQELAGYEQYF.

This clonotype was found many times. This chain uses TRBV5-1 with TRBJ1-5, with TRBD1 as a possible D gene (6 bases). Germline loops: CDR1 SGHRS, CDR2 YFSETQ. The V end lost 4 bases, the J end lost 4 bases, and 12 bases lay between the germline ends. The CDR3 has 14 amino acids. The CDR3 DNA sequence: TGCGCCAGCAGCGGCAGGGGCGAGAATCAGCCCCAGCATTTT. This gives the protein CASSGRGENQPQHF.

This clonotype was counted between two and nine times. V usage is TRBV5-1 and J usage is TRBJ2-3; TRBD2 might be the D (6 bases). Trimming shortened V by 5 bases and J by 3 bases, and 13 bases separated the two germline ends. CDR3 length equals 14 residues. CDR1 and CDR2 from the germline V gene are SGHRS and YFSETQ. CDR3 sequence reads: CASSRGRNTDTQYF. CDR3 coding DNA: TGCGCCAGCAGTCGGGGGAGGAATACAGATACGCAGTATTTT.

This clonotype has at least ten counts. This chain uses TRBV29-1 with TRBJ2-5; D ambiguous. Germline V gene lookup returns CDR1 SQVTM and CDR2 ANQGSEA. The CDR3 spans 14 residues. Between the trimmed V and J ends, which lost 3 bases and 2 bases, there was a span of 13 bases. CDR3 sequence: CSVEYYQVQETQYF. CDR3 bases: TGCAGCGTTGAGTACTACCAGGTTCAAGAGACCCAGTACTTC.

Only a few counts were recorded for this clonotype. The CDR3 loop reads CSAPGQGGETQYF. Written as DNA, the CDR3 is TGCAGTGCTCCCGGGCAGGGTGGGGAGACCCAGTACTTC. The rearrangement links TRBV20-1 to TRBJ2-5; maybe TRBD1 (5 bases). CDR3 length: 13 amino acids. In germline, CDR1 is DFQATT, CDR2 SNEGSKA (reference sequence). V was cut by 5 bases and J by 5 bases, with 15 bases left in between.

The V call is TRBV20-1, the J call TRBJ2-1; 8 positions match TRBD1. CDR1 and CDR2 (germline): DFQATT, SNEGSKA (reference sequence). Trimming cost V 5 bases and J 8 bases; bases outside gene matches: 2. The CDR3 totals 11 residues. The CDR3 bases are TGCAGTGCTGCGACAGGGGATGAGCAGTTCTTC. It encodes CSAATGDEQFF.

The genes are TRBV20-1 and TRBJ2-1, with TRBD2 matching over 8 bases. Germline lookup yields CDR1 DFQATT and CDR2 SNEGSKA (reference sequence). Trimming at V came to 1 base and at J to 6 bases, leaving 8 bases not matched to a gene. This CDR3 spans 15 amino acids. The CDR3: CSARAGLGRGNEQFF. The CDR3, as DNA: TGCAGTGCTAGAGCGGGACTAGGACGTGGCAATGAGCAGTTCTTC.

This clonotype has a handful of counts. The genes are TRBV5-6 and TRBJ2-3, with 7 bases identical to TRBD2. The CDR3 consists of 18 residues. Trimming took 5 bases from V and 0 from J; bases not matched to a gene: 15. The V gene's germline CDR1 is SGHDT and CDR2 YYEEEE. This CDR3 is CASRGKRALAASTDTQYF. Here the CDR3 DNA reads TGTGCCAGCAGGGGAAAACGGGCCCTAGCGGCTAGCACAGATACGCAGTATTTT.